One and the same sample provided the 13 T cell receptor beta chains below, sequenced in a study of T cell repertoires in cytomegalovirus infection. These receptors are not linked to any known antigen. Each CDR3 protein gets one entry after TCRdb re-called the reads with MiXCR. The sample has about 220,000 distinct CDR3 sequences, 35% to 40% seen once. The sequenced sample was CD8+ T cells from cultured PBMCs, obtained from culture after CMV antigen stimulation. The receptors here all came from a human donor in good health (CMV status not recorded). Some clones in this sample may be carry-over from other donors' samples.

The gene calls are TRBV7-8 and TRBJ1-1, with a weak D call TRBD1 (5 bases). CDR1 SGHVS and CDR2 FQNEAQ come from the germline V gene. The V end was cut by 3 bases, the J end by 6 bases, with 11 bases between. This CDR3 is built from 13 residues. The CDR3 coding sequence is TGTGCCAGCAGCTTTCCGACGGGGGCTGAAGCTTTCTTT. This sequence encodes CASSFPTGAEAFF.

This clonotype was detected a few times. V gene TRBV12-3 or TRBV12-4 combines with J gene TRBJ1-1; perhaps TRBD1 as D (6 bases). The CDR3 has 14 amino acids. V dropped 3 bases and J dropped 4 bases, with 12 bases sitting between them. The DNA for the CDR3 is TGTGCCAGCAGTTTCAAAACAGGGACCACTGAAGCTTTCTTT. It is translated as CASSFKTGTTEAFF.

DNA for the CDR3: TGTGCCAGCAGCTTAGTACCGGGACACGAGGAGGAGACCCAGTACTTC. Protein: CASSLVPGHEEETQYF. This chain links TRBV7-6 with TRBJ2-5; weak D call: TRBD1 (6 bases). The V gene lost 1 base and the J gene lost 5 bases, with 17 bases spanning the gap. CDR1 and CDR2 from the germline V gene are SGHVS and FNYEAQ. The CDR3 sequence is 16 residues long.

Details on this clonotype: Its ends do not fully match the called genes, so a read error is possible. The chain couples TRBV7-8 to TRBJ1-2; D gene unclear. The CDR3 spans 13 residues. Germline V gene sequence: CDR1 SGHVS, CDR2 FQNEAQ. CDR3 region: CASSPVANYVYTF. In nucleotides, the CDR3 is TGTGCCAGCAGCCCGGTAGCTAACTATGTCTACACCTTC.

The table lists this clonotype with a few counts. This chain uses TRBV5-5 with TRBJ2-3; D might be TRBD2 (6 bases). Germline CDR1 is SGHKS and CDR2 is YYEKEE (reference sequence). The ends were cut back, 8 bases at V and 0 bases at J, with 16 bases in the middle. The CDR3 loop spans 15 amino acids. In DNA form, the CDR3 reads TGTGCCAGTCCAGGGTGGGGGACTAGCACAGATACGCAGTATTTT. It yields the protein CASPGWGTSTDTQYF.

This chain joins TRBV7-2 and TRBJ2-1, with TRBD1 as a possible D gene (7 bases). The length of the CDR3 is 18 residues. The germline gives CDR1 SGHTA, CDR2 FQGNSA. The V end was cut by 1 base, the J end by 4 bases, with 20 bases between. This chain's CDR3 is CASSLVTAGQPLYNEQFF. CDR3 bases: TGTGCCAGCAGCTTAGTCACGGCGGGACAGCCCTTGTACAATGAGCAGTTCTTC.

This clonotype was seen a few times. The rearrangement uses TRBV27 and TRBJ2-3; 9 bases line up with TRBD1. CDR3 size: 14 residues. CDR1 is MNHEY, CDR2 SMNVEV, per germline (reference sequence). The V gene end was trimmed by 5 bases and the J gene end by 0 bases; junction bases not matched to a gene: 0. The DNA for the CDR3 is TGTGCCAGCAGTGGGACAGGGAGCACAGATACGCAGTATTTT. It yields the protein CASSGTGSTDTQYF.

There are many counts of this clonotype. This chain links TRBV28 with TRBJ1-5, with D possibly matching TRBD1 (5 bases). V was cut by 6 bases and J by 9 bases, with 21 bases left in between. CDR3 length equals 15 residues. Germline CDR1 and CDR2: MDHEN and SYDVKM. This chain's CDR3 is CASSRESAPAGPQHF. The CDR3 DNA follows: TGTGCCAGCAGCAGGGAATCAGCCCCAGCGGGGCCCCAGCATTTT.

V is TRBV7-3 and J is TRBJ2-7, with TRBD2 matching 9 bases. The CDR3 covers 15 residues. V lost 2 bases and J lost 5; bases outside the gene matches: 7. Germline values: CDR1 SGHTA, CDR2 FQGTGA. The CDR3: CASSLGASGTNEQYF. CDR3 bases: TGTGCCAGCAGCTTAGGGGCTAGCGGGACCAACGAGCAGTACTTC. The complete variable domain, with remaining parts taken from reference TRBV7-3 and TRBJ2-7, reads GAGVSQTPSNKVTEKGKYVELRCDPISGHTALYWYRQSLGQGPEFLIYFQGTGAADDSGLPNDRFFAVRPEGSVSTLKIQRTERGDSAVYLCASSLGASGTNEQYFGPGTRLTVT.

This clonotype has a count of ten or more. This chain uses TRBV27 with TRBJ2-7, with 8 bases lining up with TRBD1. Trimming took 0 bases from V and 7 from J; bases not matched to a gene: 5. This CDR3 is built from 14 residues. CDR1 is MNHEY, CDR2 SMNVEV, per germline (reference sequence). The CDR3 reads CASSLSRGLGEQYF. The CDR3 DNA follows: TGTGCCAGCAGTTTATCCAGGGGGCTGGGAGAGCAGTACTTC.

The gene calls are TRBV11-3 and TRBJ2-2; a weak D match, TRBD2 (5 bases). The V and J ends lost 5 bases and 5 bases respectively, with 24 bases between them. The CDR3 consists of 18 residues. From germline, CDR1 is SGHNT and CDR2 YENEEA. The CDR3 bases are TGTGCCAGCAGCCCGTGGGCAAGGGTGGACTTGGGGACCGGGGAGCTGTTTTTT. Translation gives CASSPWARVDLGTGELFF.

This clonotype was counted between two and nine times. The chain couples TRBV12-3 or TRBV12-4 to TRBJ2-5, with 9 bases lining up with TRBD1. The CDR3 totals 16 residues. After removal of 3 bases from V and 7 bases from J, the junction contained 12 bases not matched to a gene. The CDR3: CASSLRDRDKIWTQYF. The CDR3 bases are TGTGCCAGCAGTTTGAGGGACAGGGACAAGATTTGGACCCAGTACTTC.

The J gene is TRBJ2-7, the V gene TRBV7-8, with 13 bases identical to TRBD2. Per the germline V gene, CDR1 is SGHVS and CDR2 is FQNEAQ. V lost 5 bases and J lost 3; bases outside the gene matches: 10. The CDR3 loop spans 17 amino acids. CDR3: CASSQFGTSGELYEQYF. CDR3 coding DNA: TGTGCCAGCAGCCAATTCGGGACTAGCGGGGAACTCTACGAGCAGTACTTC.